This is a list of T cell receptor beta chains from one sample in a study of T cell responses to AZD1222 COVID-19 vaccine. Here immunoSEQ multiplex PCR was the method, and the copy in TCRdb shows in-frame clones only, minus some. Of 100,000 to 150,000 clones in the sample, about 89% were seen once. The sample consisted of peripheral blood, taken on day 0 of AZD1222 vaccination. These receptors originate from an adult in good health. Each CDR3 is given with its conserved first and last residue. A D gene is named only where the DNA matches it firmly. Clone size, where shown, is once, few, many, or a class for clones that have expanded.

CDR3nt: TGTGCCAGCAGCCGCAGGCGCCAGCCCCAGCATTTT
CDR3aa: CASSRRRQPQHF
d_gene: NA
v_gene: TRBV5-6
abundance: NA
j_gene: TRBJ1-5

CDR3nt: TGTGCCTGCGGGCGGGGCTCCTACGAGCAGTACTTC
CDR3aa: CACGRGSYEQYF
d_gene: NA
v_gene: TRBV6-5
abundance: NA
j_gene: TRBJ2-7

CDR3nt: TGCGCCAGCAGAGCCGCTAACTATGGCTACACCTTC
CDR3aa: CASRAANYGYTF
d_gene: NA
v_gene: TRBV5-1
abundance: NA
j_gene: TRBJ1-2

CDR3nt: TGCGCCAGCAGCCAAGATTCCCGGCCCTCTGGGGCCAACGTCCTGACTTTC
CDR3aa: CASSQDSRPSGANVLTF
d_gene: NA
v_gene: TRBV4-3
abundance: NA
j_gene: TRBJ2-6

CDR3nt: TGTGCCAGCAGCTTGGCTGACAGGGGGGTTGGTGGCTACACCTTC
CDR3aa: CASSLADRGVGGYTF
d_gene: TRBD1
v_gene: TRBV5-5
abundance: NA
j_gene: TRBJ1-2

CDR3nt: TGTGCCAGCAGGAGCGACTATGGCTACACCTTC
CDR3aa: CASRSDYGYTF
d_gene: NA
v_gene: TRBV2
abundance: NA
j_gene: TRBJ1-2

CDR3nt: TGTGCCAGCAGCCAAGAGGGACATTATAATTCACCCCTCCACTTT
CDR3aa: CASSQEGHYNSPLHF
d_gene: NA
v_gene: TRBV14
abundance: NA
j_gene: TRBJ1-6

CDR3nt: TGTGCCAGCAGCCTCATCGGACTGGCCAACTATGGCTACACCTTC
CDR3aa: CASSLIGLANYGYTF
d_gene: NA
v_gene: TRBV9
abundance: NA
j_gene: TRBJ1-2

CDR3nt: TGTGCCAGCAGTTTGGGGGGGAGAACTGAAGCTTTCTTT
CDR3aa: CASSLGGRTEAFF
d_gene: NA
v_gene: TRBV12-3/TRBV12-4
abundance: NA
j_gene: TRBJ1-1

CDR3nt: TGTGCCTGGAGTGCGGCTCCATACAATGAGCAGTTCTTC
CDR3aa: CAWSAAPYNEQFF
d_gene: NA
v_gene: TRBV30
abundance: NA
j_gene: TRBJ2-1

CDR3nt: TGTGCCAGCACCGGACAGATTGAAGCTTTCTTT
CDR3aa: CASTGQIEAFF
d_gene: NA
v_gene: TRBV2
abundance: NA
j_gene: TRBJ1-1

CDR3nt: TGTGCCTGGGACAGGGGGTTTGCCACAGATACGCAGTATTTT
CDR3aa: CAWDRGFATDTQYF
d_gene: TRBD1
v_gene: TRBV30
abundance: NA
j_gene: TRBJ2-3

CDR3nt: TGCAGCGGCTCAGGGGATGGCTATGGCTACACCTTC
CDR3aa: CSGSGDGYGYTF
d_gene: NA
v_gene: TRBV29-1
abundance: NA
j_gene: TRBJ1-2

CDR3nt: TGTGCCAGCAGCCAGCACGGACAGGTGATGAACACTGAAGCTTTCTTT
CDR3aa: CASSQHGQVMNTEAFF
d_gene: TRBD1
v_gene: TRBV4-2
abundance: NA
j_gene: TRBJ1-1

CDR3nt: TGTGCCAGTAGCTGGGTGGGGAACTATGGCTACACCTTC
CDR3aa: CASSWVGNYGYTF
d_gene: NA
v_gene: TRBV19
abundance: NA
j_gene: TRBJ1-2

CDR3nt: TGCAGTGCTAGTCCAGCGGGGGGGCCGGGGAATGAGCAGTTCTTC
CDR3aa: CSASPAGGPGNEQFF
d_gene: TRBD2
v_gene: TRBV20-1
abundance: NA
j_gene: TRBJ2-1

CDR3nt: TGTGCCAGCAGCCCAGGGCGGGGATTAAACACTGAAGCTTTCTTT
CDR3aa: CASSPGRGLNTEAFF
d_gene: NA
v_gene: TRBV27
abundance: few
j_gene: TRBJ1-1

CDR3nt: TGCGCCAGCAGCCAAGATGGACAGGGGCTCACTGAAGCTTTCTTT
CDR3aa: CASSQDGQGLTEAFF
d_gene: TRBD1
v_gene: TRBV4-3
abundance: NA
j_gene: TRBJ1-1

CDR3nt: TGCGCCAGCAGCCGGGGTGGACCATATAGCAATCAGCCCCAGCATTTT
CDR3aa: CASSRGGPYSNQPQHF
d_gene: NA
v_gene: TRBV4-1
abundance: NA
j_gene: TRBJ1-5

CDR3nt: TGTGCCAGCAGCTTAGTTCCGGGACAGGGGGCTTATGGCTACACCTTC
CDR3aa: CASSLVPGQGAYGYTF
d_gene: TRBD1
v_gene: TRBV11-2
abundance: NA
j_gene: TRBJ1-2

CDR3nt: TGTGCCAGCAGCTTGACCCAAGTTGGAGGGGAGCAGTACTTC
CDR3aa: CASSLTQVGGEQYF
d_gene: NA
v_gene: TRBV11-1
abundance: NA
j_gene: TRBJ2-7

CDR3nt: TGCGCCAGCAGCCCTCTTGGAAGCGGGCGGAACACCGGGGAGCTGTTTTTT
CDR3aa: CASSPLGSGRNTGELFF
d_gene: NA
v_gene: TRBV4-1
abundance: NA
j_gene: TRBJ2-2

CDR3nt: TGTGCCAGCAGCTCACTAGACAGGGTTGGCTACACCTTC
CDR3aa: CASSSLDRVGYTF
d_gene: TRBD1
v_gene: TRBV7-9
abundance: once
j_gene: TRBJ1-2

CDR3nt: TGTGCCAGCAGTTTAGGGGCCGAGGGGTATGGCTACACCTTC
CDR3aa: CASSLGAEGYGYTF
d_gene: NA
v_gene: TRBV6-5
abundance: NA
j_gene: TRBJ1-2

CDR3nt: TGTGCCACCAGCAGCACTAGGAATGGGGAGACCCAGTACTTC
CDR3aa: CATSSTRNGETQYF
d_gene: NA
v_gene: TRBV15
abundance: NA
j_gene: TRBJ2-5

CDR3nt: TGTGCCTGGAGTTCACTGTCTGGCAATCAGCCCCAGCATTTT
CDR3aa: CAWSSLSGNQPQHF
d_gene: NA
v_gene: TRBV30
abundance: once
j_gene: TRBJ1-5

CDR3nt: TGTGCCAGCGGAACAGGGGCGGGGCCCCTCCACTTT
CDR3aa: CASGTGAGPLHF
d_gene: TRBD1
v_gene: TRBV3-1/TRBV3-2
abundance: NA
j_gene: TRBJ1-6

CDR3nt: TGTGCCAGCAGCGTAGGGGCCGATCAGCCCCAGCATTTT
CDR3aa: CASSVGADQPQHF
d_gene: NA
v_gene: TRBV9
abundance: NA
j_gene: TRBJ1-5

CDR3nt: TGTGCCAGTAGTATAGGGGGCTTTTTCAATCAGCCCCAGCATTTT
CDR3aa: CASSIGGFFNQPQHF
d_gene: NA
v_gene: TRBV19
abundance: NA
j_gene: TRBJ1-5

CDR3nt: TGTGCCAGTGGGGGAGGGGGGGAGCAGTACTTC
CDR3aa: CASGGGGEQYF
d_gene: NA
v_gene: TRBV6-5
abundance: NA
j_gene: TRBJ2-7

CDR3nt: TGTGCCTGGAGTGAGGGCCCAGGATTGTTTTTT
CDR3aa: CAWSEGPGLFF
d_gene: NA
v_gene: TRBV30
abundance: NA
j_gene: TRBJ1-4

CDR3nt: TGCAGTGCTGGGGTGAGGGAAAAACTGTTTTTT
CDR3aa: CSAGVREKLFF
d_gene: NA
v_gene: TRBV20-1
abundance: NA
j_gene: TRBJ1-4

CDR3nt: TGTGCCAGCAGCGGGAGGACTCGCGACTACAATGAGCAGTTCTTC
CDR3aa: CASSGRTRDYNEQFF
d_gene: NA
v_gene: TRBV7-9
abundance: NA
j_gene: TRBJ2-1

CDR3nt: TGTGCCAGCAGTTTATCTGGCAGGGGCTGGGCCCAGCATTTT
CDR3aa: CASSLSGRGWAQHF
d_gene: NA
v_gene: TRBV27
abundance: NA
j_gene: TRBJ1-5

CDR3nt: TGTGCCATCCACCCTAAGCGGGGCCCCACAGATACGCAGTATTTT
CDR3aa: CAIHPKRGPTDTQYF
d_gene: TRBD2
v_gene: TRBV10-3
abundance: NA
j_gene: TRBJ2-3

CDR3nt: TGCGCCAGCAGCTTGGCCACGGGGACGGCAAATGAAAAACTGTTTTTT
CDR3aa: CASSLATGTANEKLFF
d_gene: NA
v_gene: TRBV5-1
abundance: NA
j_gene: TRBJ1-4

CDR3nt: TGTGCCAGCAGCCAAAATACAGCGATATCCTACAATGAGCAGTTCTTC
CDR3aa: CASSQNTAISYNEQFF
d_gene: NA
v_gene: TRBV5-5
abundance: once
j_gene: TRBJ2-1

CDR3nt: TGTGCCAGCAGTGTAGAGCGACCCTACGAGCAGTACTTC
CDR3aa: CASSVERPYEQYF
d_gene: NA
v_gene: TRBV2
abundance: NA
j_gene: TRBJ2-7

CDR3nt: TGTGCCAGCAGCCCCCAGGGGGGGCCGATAGCTAACTATGGCTACACCTTC
CDR3aa: CASSPQGGPIANYGYTF
d_gene: TRBD1
v_gene: TRBV3-1/TRBV3-2
abundance: NA
j_gene: TRBJ1-2

CDR3nt: TGTGCCAGCAGCTACCCGGGGGGAGTCGGGGAGCTGTTTTTT
CDR3aa: CASSYPGGVGELFF
d_gene: TRBD2
v_gene: TRBV11-1
abundance: NA
j_gene: TRBJ2-2